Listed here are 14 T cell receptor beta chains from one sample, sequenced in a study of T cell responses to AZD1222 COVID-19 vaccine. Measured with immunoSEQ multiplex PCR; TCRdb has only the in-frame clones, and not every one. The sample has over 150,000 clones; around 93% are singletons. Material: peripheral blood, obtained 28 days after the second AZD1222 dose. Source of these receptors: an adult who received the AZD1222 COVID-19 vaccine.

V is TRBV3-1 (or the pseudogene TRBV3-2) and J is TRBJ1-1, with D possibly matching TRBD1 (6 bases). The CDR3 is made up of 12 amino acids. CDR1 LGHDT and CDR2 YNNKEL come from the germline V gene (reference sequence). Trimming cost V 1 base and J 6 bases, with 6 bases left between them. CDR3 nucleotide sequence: TGTGCCAGCAGCCAAGGACAGGCTGAAGCTTTCTTT. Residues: CASSQGQAEAFF.

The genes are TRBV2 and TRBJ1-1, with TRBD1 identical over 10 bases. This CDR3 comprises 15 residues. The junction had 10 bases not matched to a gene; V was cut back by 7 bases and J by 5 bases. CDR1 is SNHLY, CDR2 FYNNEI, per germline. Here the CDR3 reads CASNPRTGGTTEAFF. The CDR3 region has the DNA TGTGCCAGCAACCCCCGGACAGGGGGTACGACTGAAGCTTTCTTT. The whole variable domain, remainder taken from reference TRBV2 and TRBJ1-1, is EPEVTQTPSHQVTQMGQEVILRCVPISNHLYFYWYRQILGQKVEFLVSFYNNEISEKSEIFDDQFSVERPDGSNFTLKIRSTKLEDSAMYFCASNPRTGGTTEAFFGQGTRLTVV.

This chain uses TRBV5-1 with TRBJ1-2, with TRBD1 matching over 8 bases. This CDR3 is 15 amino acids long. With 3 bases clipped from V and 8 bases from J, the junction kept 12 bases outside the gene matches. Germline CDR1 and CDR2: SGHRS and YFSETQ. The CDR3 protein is CASSSGQGRSWGYTF. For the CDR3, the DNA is TGCGCCAGCAGCTCCGGACAGGGACGATCCTGGGGCTACACCTTC.

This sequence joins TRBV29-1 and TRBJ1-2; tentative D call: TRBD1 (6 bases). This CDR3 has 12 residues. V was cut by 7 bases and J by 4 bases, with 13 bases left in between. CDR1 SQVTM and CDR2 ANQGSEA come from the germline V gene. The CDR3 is CSADRQIYGYTF. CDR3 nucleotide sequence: TGCAGCGCTGACAGGCAGATCTATGGCTACACCTTC. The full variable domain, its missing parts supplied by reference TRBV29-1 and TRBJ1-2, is SAVISQKPSRDICQRGTSLTIQCQVDSQVTMMFWYRQQPGQSLTLIATANQGSEATYESGFVIDKFPISRPNLTFSTLTVSNMSPEDSSIYLCSADRQIYGYTFGSGTRLTVV.

CDR3 in amino acids: CASSQAGTRETQYF. CDR3 in DNA: TGTGCCAGCAGCCAAGCCGGGACTAGGGAGACCCAGTACTTC. V usage is TRBV7-7 and J usage is TRBJ2-5, with 8 positions matching TRBD2. The V segment lost 5 bases and the J segment 5 bases; nucleotides outside the gene matches: 7. Germline V lookup: CDR1 SSHAT, CDR2 FNYEAQ (reference sequence). The CDR3 is 14 amino acids.

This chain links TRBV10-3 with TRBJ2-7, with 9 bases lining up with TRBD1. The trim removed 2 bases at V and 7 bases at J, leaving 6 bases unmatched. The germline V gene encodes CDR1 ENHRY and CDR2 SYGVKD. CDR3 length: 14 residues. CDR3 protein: CAISEGGTGREQYF. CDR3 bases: TGTGCCATCAGTGAGGGAGGGACAGGGCGGGAGCAGTACTTC.

The CDR3 nucleotides read TGCGCCAGCAGCCAAGAAGCGCAGACTCCACAAGAGACCCAGTACTTC. Translating gives CASSQEAQTPQETQYF. J is TRBJ2-5 and V is TRBV4-3, with D uncertain. V gave up 0 bases and J gave up 2 bases, with 13 bases separating them. Germline CDR1 and CDR2: LGHNA and YSLEER. The length of the CDR3 is 16 residues.

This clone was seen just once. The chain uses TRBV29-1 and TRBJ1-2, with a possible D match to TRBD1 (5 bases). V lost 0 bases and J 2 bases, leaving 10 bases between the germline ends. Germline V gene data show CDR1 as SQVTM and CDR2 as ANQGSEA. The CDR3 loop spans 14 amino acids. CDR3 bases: TGCAGCGTTGAAGATCGGGGCAGAAACTATGGCTACACCTTC. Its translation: CSVEDRGRNYGYTF.

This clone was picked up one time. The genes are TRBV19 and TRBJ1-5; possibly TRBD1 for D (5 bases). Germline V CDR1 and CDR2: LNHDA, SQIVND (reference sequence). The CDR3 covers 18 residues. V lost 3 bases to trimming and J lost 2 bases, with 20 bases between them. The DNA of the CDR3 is TGTGCCAGTAGTATGGGGGTTGCAGGGAGGATAGGCAATCAGCCCCAGCATTTT. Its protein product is CASSMGVAGRIGNQPQHF.

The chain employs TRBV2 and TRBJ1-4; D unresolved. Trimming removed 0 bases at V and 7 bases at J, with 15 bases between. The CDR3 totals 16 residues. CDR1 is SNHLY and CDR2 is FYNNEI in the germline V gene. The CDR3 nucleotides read TGTGCCAGCAGTGAAGCGGTGTCCCCAGCGACTGAAAAACTGTTTTTT. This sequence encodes CASSEAVSPATEKLFF.

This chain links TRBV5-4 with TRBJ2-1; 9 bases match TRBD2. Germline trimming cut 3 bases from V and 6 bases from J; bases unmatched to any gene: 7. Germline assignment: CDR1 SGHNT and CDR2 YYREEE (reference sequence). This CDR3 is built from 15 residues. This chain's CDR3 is CASSSAGGLANEQFF. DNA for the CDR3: TGTGCCAGCAGCTCGGCGGGGGGGCTTGCCAATGAGCAGTTCTTC.

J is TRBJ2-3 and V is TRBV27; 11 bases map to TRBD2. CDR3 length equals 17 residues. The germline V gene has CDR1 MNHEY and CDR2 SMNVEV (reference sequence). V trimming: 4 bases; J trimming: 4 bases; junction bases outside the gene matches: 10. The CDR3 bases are TGTGCCAGCAGTTCCTCGGATAGCGGGGGGGGTTCAGATACGCAGTATTTT. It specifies CASSSSDSGGGSDTQYF.

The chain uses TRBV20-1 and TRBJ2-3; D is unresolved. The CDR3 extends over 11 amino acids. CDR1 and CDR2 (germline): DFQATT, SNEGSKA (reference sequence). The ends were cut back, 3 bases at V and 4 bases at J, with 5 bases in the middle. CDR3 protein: CSASSPDTQYF. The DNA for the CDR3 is TGCAGTGCTAGTTCGCCAGATACGCAGTATTTT.

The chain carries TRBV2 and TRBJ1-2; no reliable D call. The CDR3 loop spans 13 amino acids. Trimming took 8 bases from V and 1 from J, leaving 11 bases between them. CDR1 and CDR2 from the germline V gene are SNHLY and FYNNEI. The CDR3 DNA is TGTGCCAGCCTCTGGACGGATAACTATGGCTACACCTTC. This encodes CASLWTDNYGYTF.